The next 3 T cell receptor beta chains were all read from a single sample in a study of T cells expressing NK-cell markers. TCRdb re-called the 5' RACE reads; every CDR3 protein appears as one record, without DNA. The ten top clones account for roughly 12%, within a sample of 140,000 or so distinct CDR3 sequences. What was sequenced was blood T cells: a sorted CD56 or NKG2C T cell subset, CD4+ or CD8+ T cells, or bulk PBMC T cells (not recorded which). The receptors shown here come from a man aged 18 to 30 in good health.

The chain uses TRBV30 and TRBJ2-1; TCRdb's D call of TRBD1 is untestable without DNA. This CDR3 contains 16 residues. Germline V gives CDR1 GTSNPN, CDR2 SVGIG (reference sequence). The chain's CDR3 is CAWSIEGWVESNEQFF.

The V and J genes are TRBV12-3 or TRBV12-4 and TRBJ1-6. The CDR3 extends over 11 amino acids. This chain's CDR3 is CASAFNSPLHF.

This chain joins TRBV12-3 or TRBV12-4 and TRBJ2-1; TCRdb's D call, TRBD1, is unchecked because there is no DNA. The CDR3 extends over 16 amino acids. CDR3 residues: CASRRDDLGENNEQFF.